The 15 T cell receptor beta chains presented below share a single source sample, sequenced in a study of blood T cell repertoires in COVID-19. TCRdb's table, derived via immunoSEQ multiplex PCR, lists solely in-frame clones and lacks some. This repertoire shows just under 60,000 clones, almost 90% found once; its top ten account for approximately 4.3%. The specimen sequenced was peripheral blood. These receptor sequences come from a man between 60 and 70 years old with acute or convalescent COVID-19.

Written as DNA, the CDR3 is TGCGCCAGCAGTGCGGGCGGGAGCACAGATACGCAGTATTTT. This sequence encodes CASSAGGSTDTQYF. The rearrangement links TRBV10-1 to TRBJ2-3; a weak D match, TRBD2 (5 bases). There are 14 residues in the CDR3. V lost 4 bases and J 0 bases, leaving 8 bases between the germline ends. CDR1 is WNHNN and CDR2 is SYGVQD in the germline V gene (reference sequence).

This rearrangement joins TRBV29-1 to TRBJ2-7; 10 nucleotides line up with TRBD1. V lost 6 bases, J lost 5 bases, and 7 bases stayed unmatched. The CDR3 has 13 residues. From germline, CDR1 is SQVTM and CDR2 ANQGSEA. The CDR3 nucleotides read TGCAGCGTCGCAGAAGGACAGGGGGACGAGCAGTACTTC. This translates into CSVAEGQGDEQYF.

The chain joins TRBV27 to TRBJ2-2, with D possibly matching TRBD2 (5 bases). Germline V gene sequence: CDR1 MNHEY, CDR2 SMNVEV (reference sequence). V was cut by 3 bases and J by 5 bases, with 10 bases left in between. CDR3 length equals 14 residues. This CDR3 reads CASSFPGGTGELFF. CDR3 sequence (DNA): TGTGCCAGCAGTTTCCCCGGCGGGACCGGGGAGCTGTTTTTT.

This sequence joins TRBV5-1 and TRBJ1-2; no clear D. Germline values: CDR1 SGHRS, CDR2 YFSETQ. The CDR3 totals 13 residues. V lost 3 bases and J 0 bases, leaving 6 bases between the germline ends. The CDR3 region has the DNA TGCGCCAGCAGCTCTAATTCTAACTATGGCTACACCTTC. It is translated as CASSSNSNYGYTF.

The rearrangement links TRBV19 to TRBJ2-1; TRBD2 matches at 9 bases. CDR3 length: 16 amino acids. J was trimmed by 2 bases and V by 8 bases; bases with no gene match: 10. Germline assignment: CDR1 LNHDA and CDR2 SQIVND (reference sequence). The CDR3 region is CASARAGGLPYNEQFF. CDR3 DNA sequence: TGTGCCAGTGCCCGGGCGGGAGGGCTCCCCTACAATGAGCAGTTCTTC.

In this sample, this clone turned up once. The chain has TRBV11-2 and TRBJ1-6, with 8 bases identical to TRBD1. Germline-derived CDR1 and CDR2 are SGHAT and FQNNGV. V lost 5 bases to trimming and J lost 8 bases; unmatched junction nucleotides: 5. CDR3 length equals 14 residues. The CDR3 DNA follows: TGTGCCAGCAGCGGGGACAGGAGACATTCACCCCTCCACTTT. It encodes CASSGDRRHSPLHF.

The CDR3, as DNA: TGTGCCAGCAGCATAGGGACAGATAGCAATCAGCCCCAGCATTTT. Translating it yields CASSIGTDSNQPQHF. J is TRBJ1-5 and V is TRBV6-5; TRBD1 matches 7 bases. The CDR3 runs 15 residues. Trimming removed 6 bases from V and 0 bases from J; junction bases left unmatched: 5. Germline assignment: CDR1 MNHEY and CDR2 SVGAGI.

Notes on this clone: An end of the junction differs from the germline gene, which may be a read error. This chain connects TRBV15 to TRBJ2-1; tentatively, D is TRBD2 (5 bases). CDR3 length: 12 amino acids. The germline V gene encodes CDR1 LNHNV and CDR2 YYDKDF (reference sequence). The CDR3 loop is CATSRDFGEPFF. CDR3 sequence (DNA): TGTGCCACCAGCAGAGATTTTGGGGAGCCGTTCTTC.

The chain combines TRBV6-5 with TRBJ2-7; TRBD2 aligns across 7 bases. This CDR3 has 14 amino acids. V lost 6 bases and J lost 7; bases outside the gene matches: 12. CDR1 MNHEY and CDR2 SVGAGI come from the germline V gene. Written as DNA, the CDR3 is TGTGCCAGCAGACTCCTAGCGGCCCCGGTAGAGCAGTACTTC. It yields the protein CASRLLAAPVEQYF.

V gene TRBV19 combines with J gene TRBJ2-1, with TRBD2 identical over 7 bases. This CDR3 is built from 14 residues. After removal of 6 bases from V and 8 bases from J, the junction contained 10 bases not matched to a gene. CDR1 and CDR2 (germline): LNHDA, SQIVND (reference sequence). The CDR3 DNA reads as TGTGCCAGTAGAGAGGCGGGAGAAGGGTATGAGCAGTTCTTC. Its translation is CASREAGEGYEQFF.

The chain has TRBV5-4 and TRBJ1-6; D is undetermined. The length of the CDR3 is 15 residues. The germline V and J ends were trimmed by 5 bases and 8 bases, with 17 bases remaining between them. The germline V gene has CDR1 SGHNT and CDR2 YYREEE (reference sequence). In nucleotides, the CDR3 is TGTGCCAGCAGAGAGGCAAACACGAGGGATTCACCCCTCCACTTT. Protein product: CASREANTRDSPLHF.

Written as DNA, the CDR3 is TGTGCCACCAGCCGTGGACAGGGGTATGCCAAAAACATTCAGTACTTC. Translated, it gives CATSRGQGYAKNIQYF. The chain is built from TRBV15 and TRBJ2-4; 9 bases are a match to TRBD1. The germline gives CDR1 LNHNV, CDR2 YYDKDF (reference sequence). V was pared by 5 bases and J by 1 base, with 6 bases of the junction left unmatched. This CDR3 is 16 amino acids long.

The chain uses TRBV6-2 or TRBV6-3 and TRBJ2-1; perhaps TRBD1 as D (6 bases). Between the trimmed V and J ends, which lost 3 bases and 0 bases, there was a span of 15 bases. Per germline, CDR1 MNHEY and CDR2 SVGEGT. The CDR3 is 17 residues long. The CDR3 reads CASSYRGYSSSYNEQFF. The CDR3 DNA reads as TGTGCCAGCAGTTATAGGGGGTACTCTAGCTCCTACAATGAGCAGTTCTTC.

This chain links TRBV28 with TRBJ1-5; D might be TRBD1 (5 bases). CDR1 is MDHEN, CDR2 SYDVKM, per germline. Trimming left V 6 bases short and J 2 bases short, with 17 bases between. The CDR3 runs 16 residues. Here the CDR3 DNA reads TGTGCCAGCAGACTTGAGACGACGGGGGGCAATCAGCCCCAGCATTTT. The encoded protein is CASRLETTGGNQPQHF.

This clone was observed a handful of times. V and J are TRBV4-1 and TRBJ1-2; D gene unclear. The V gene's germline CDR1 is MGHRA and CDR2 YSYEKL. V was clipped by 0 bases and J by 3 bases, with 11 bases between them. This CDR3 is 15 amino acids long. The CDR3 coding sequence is TGCGCCAGCAGCCAAGAGATCCGGTACGACTATGGCTACACCTTC. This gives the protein CASSQEIRYDYGYTF.